This T cell receptor beta chain appears in the sequencing data of a study of T-cell memory formation after mild COVID-19. General study points: That cross-reactive memory joined was suggested by some responding clones appearing in pre-infection memory. A balance of CD4 and CD8 characterized clones contracting day 15 to 85, whereas later expanders leaned CD4+.

CDR1 and CDR2 from the germline V gene are SEHNR and FQNEAQ (reference sequence). The CDR3 has 18 residues. V shed 1 base and J shed 0 bases, with 13 bases lying between them. As for this clonotype: The antigen is unknown.

cDNA libraries for TCR alpha and TCR beta, carrying sample barcodes and UMIs, came from 5'RACE with constant-segment primers. TCRdb re-called the 5' RACE reads with MiXCR, one entry per CDR3 protein. Of 300,000 or so distinct CDR3 sequences listed, roughly 15% were seen once; the top ten hold roughly 22%. The chain links TRBV7-9 to TRBJ2-6, with D unclear. This TCR came from a man between 18 and 29 years old who had mild COVID-19 (a few samples of this study predate the infection). Cell type and time point are not known. The specimen was PBMCs or a T cell subset sorted from them (not recorded which). CDR3 DNA: TGTGCCAGCAGCTTAGGAGCCGGTCCCGACTCTGGGGCCAACGTCCTGACTTTC. Protein sequence: CASSLGAGPDSGANVLTF.